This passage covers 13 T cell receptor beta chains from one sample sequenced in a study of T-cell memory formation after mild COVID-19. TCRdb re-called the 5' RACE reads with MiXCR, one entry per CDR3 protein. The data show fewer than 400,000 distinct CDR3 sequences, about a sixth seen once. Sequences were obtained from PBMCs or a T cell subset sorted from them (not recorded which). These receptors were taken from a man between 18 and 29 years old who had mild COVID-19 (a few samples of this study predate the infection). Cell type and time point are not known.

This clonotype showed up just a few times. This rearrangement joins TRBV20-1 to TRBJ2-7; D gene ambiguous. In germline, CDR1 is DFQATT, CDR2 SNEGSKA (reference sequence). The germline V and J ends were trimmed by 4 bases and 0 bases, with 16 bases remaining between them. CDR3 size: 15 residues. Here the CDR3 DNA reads TGCAGTGCTACCAGCCAACAGCGAAGCTCCTACGAGCAGTACTTC. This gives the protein CSATSQQRSSYEQYF.

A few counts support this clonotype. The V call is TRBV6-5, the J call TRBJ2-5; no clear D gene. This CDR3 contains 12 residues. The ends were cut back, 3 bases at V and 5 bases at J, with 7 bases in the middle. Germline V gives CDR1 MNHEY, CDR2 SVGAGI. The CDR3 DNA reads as TGTGCCAGCAGTTATATTGGGGAGACCCAGTACTTC. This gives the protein CASSYIGETQYF.

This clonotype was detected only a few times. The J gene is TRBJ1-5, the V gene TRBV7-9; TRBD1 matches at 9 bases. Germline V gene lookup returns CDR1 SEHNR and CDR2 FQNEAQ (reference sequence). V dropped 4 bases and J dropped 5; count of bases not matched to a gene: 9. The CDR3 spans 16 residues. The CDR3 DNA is TGTGCCAGCAGCTCGGTCGGACAGGGGCCCTATCAGCCCCAGCATTTT. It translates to CASSSVGQGPYQPQHF.

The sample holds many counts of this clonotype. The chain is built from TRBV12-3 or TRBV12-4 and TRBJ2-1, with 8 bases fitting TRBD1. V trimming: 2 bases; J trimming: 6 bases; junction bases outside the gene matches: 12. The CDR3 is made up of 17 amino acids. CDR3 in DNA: TGTGCCAGCAGTTTAAAGGTACTCGGACAGGGCGGCAATGAGCAGTTCTTC. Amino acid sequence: CASSLKVLGQGGNEQFF.

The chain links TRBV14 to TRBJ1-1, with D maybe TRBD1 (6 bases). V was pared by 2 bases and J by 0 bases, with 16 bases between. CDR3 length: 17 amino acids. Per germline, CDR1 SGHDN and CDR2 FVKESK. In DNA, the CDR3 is TGTGCCAGCAGCCAAACAGGGAATCTGGCTATGAACACTGAAGCTTTCTTT. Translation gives CASSQTGNLAMNTEAFF.

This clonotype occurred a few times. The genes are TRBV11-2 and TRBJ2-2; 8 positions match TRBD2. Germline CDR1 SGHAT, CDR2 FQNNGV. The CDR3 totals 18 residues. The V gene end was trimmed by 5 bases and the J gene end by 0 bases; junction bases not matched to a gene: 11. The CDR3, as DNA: TGTGCCAGCAGCCGAAGGGACCTAGCGGGCACGAACACCGGGGAGCTGTTTTTT. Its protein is CASSRRDLAGTNTGELFF.

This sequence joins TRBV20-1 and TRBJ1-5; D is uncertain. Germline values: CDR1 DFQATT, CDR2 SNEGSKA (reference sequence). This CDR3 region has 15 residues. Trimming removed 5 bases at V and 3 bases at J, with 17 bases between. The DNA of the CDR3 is TGCAGTGCTCTTACCACCTCAGGTATCAATCAGCCCCAGCATTTT. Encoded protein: CSALTTSGINQPQHF.

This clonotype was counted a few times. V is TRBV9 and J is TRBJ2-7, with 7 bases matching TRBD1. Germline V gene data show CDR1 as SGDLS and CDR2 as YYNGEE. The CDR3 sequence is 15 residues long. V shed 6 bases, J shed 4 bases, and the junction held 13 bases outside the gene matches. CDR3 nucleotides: TGTGCCAGCATTTGTTTAGGGGGCAGTGGTTACGAGCAGTACGTC. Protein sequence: CASICLGGSGYEQYV.

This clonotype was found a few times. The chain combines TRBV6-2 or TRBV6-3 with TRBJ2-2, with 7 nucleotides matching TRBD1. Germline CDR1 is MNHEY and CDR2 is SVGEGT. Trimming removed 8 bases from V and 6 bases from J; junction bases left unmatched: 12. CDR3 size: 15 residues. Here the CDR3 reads CASGSRQGPAGELFF. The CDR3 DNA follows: TGTGCCAGCGGGAGCAGACAGGGACCGGCCGGGGAGCTGTTTTTT.

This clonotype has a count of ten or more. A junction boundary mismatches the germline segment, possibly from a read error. CDR3 sequence reads: CASSQNELGPGSKRF. CDR3 bases: TGTGCCAGCAGCCAAAACGAATTGGGGCCCGGTTCCAAAAGGTTT. The V and J genes are TRBV3-1 and TRBJ1-1, with D possibly matching TRBD1 (5 bases). The CDR3 is 15 residues long. Germline V gives CDR1 LGHDT, CDR2 YNNKEL (reference sequence).

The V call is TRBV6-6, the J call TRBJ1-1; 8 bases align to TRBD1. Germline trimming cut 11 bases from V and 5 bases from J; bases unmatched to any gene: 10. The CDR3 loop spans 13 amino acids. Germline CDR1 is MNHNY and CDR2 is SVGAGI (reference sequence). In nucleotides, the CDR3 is TGTGCCTCTTACAGGGGGGGATATACTGAAGCTTTCTTT. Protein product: CASYRGGYTEAFF.

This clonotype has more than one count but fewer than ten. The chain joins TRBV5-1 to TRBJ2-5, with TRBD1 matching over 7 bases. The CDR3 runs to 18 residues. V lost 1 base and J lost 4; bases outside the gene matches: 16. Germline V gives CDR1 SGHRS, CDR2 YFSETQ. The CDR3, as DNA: TGCGCCAGCAGCTTGATCCCCGGAGGAGAGGGGGCATTAGAGACCCAGTACTTC. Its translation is CASSLIPGGEGALETQYF.

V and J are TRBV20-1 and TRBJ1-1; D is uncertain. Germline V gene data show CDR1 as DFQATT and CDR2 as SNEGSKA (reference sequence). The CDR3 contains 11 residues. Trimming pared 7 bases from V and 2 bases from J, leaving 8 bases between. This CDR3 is CSGTDNTEAFF. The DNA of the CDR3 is TGCAGTGGAACTGACAACACTGAAGCTTTCTTT.